This passage covers 8 T cell receptor beta chains from one sample sequenced in a study of vaccination and CD4 T cells after COVID-19. No antigen is known for these receptors. Specified treatment: approximately nine-day PBMC culture with coronavirus spike peptide pools or control peptides (ViraFEST assay). The study sequenced cultured CD4+ T cell DNA using the Oncomine TCR Beta short-read assay. TCRdb re-analysed the PCR reads in MiXCR, keeping a single row per CDR3 protein. This table holds more than 13,000 distinct CDR3 sequences, roughly 53% found once. The sequenced sample was CD4+ T cells from blood, cultured in vitro, obtained before SARS-CoV-2 vaccination. The receptor set was obtained from a human donor who had recovered from COVID-19.

The chain employs TRBV6-5 and TRBJ1-1, with D uncertain. CDR1 is MNHEY and CDR2 is SVGAGI in the germline V gene. CDR3 length: 15 amino acids. The V and J ends lost 2 bases and 4 bases respectively, with 14 bases between them. The CDR3 region has the DNA TGTGCCAGCAGTTACCTAAGGGTGAGGACCACTGAAGCTTTCTTT. It yields the protein CASSYLRVRTTEAFF.

The chain joins TRBV9 to TRBJ1-1; D might be TRBD1 (5 bases). Between the trimmed V and J ends, which lost 0 bases and 5 bases, there was a span of 11 bases. This CDR3 is built from 14 residues. The germline CDR1 and CDR2 sequences are SGDLS and YYNGEE. Here the CDR3 reads CASSVVGPGTEAFF. The CDR3, as DNA: TGTGCCAGCAGCGTAGTGGGTCCAGGGACTGAAGCTTTCTTT.

The chain recombines TRBV19 with TRBJ1-5, with 9 positions matching TRBD1. Germline V CDR1 and CDR2: LNHDA, SQIVND (reference sequence). With 7 bases clipped from V and 7 bases from J, the junction kept 14 bases outside the gene matches. CDR3 length equals 16 residues. The CDR3 reads CASMQPPGQGLQPQHF. CDR3 sequence (DNA): TGTGCCAGTATGCAACCCCCGGGACAGGGCCTGCAGCCCCAGCATTTT.

This clonotype has a handful of counts. J is TRBJ1-5 and V is TRBV20-1; tentatively, D is TRBD1 (6 bases). The CDR3 has 13 amino acids. CDR1 and CDR2 from the germline V gene are DFQATT and SNEGSKA (reference sequence). The ends were cut back, 3 bases at V and 7 bases at J, with 13 bases in the middle. CDR3 region: CSASRGAQQPQHF. The CDR3 DNA is TGCAGTGCTAGTAGGGGGGCGCAGCAGCCCCAGCATTTT.

V gene TRBV6-1 combines with J gene TRBJ2-1; TRBD2 aligns across 16 bases. The CDR3 sequence is 18 residues long. Germline CDR1 and CDR2: MNHNS and SASEGT. With 6 bases clipped from V and 1 base from J, the junction kept 6 bases outside the gene matches. The CDR3 region has the DNA TGTGCCAGCAGCCTGGGACTAGCGGGGGGGCGGTCCTACAATGAGCAGTTCTTC. Its protein product is CASSLGLAGGRSYNEQFF.

This clonotype has only a few counts. This chain joins TRBV20-1 and TRBJ2-2, with a possible D match to TRBD1 (6 bases). Germline assignment: CDR1 DFQATT and CDR2 SNEGSKA (reference sequence). Trimming pared 3 bases from V and 4 bases from J, leaving 12 bases between. CDR3 length: 14 residues. The CDR3, as DNA: TGCAGTGCTAGGGCAGGGGCGAGCACCGGGGAGCTGTTTTTT. Its translation is CSARAGASTGELFF.

Only a few counts were recorded for this clonotype. This chain links TRBV24-1 with TRBJ1-5, with 9 positions matching TRBD1. The germline V gene encodes CDR1 KGHDR and CDR2 SFDVKD. J gave up 7 bases and V 4 bases, and 7 bases lay outside the gene matches. This CDR3 contains 15 residues. CDR3 protein: CATSDRRTGEQPQHF. In nucleotides, the CDR3 is TGTGCCACCAGTGACCGTCGGACAGGGGAGCAGCCCCAGCATTTT.

This sequence joins TRBV5-1 and TRBJ2-3; D is possibly TRBD1 or TRBD2 (5 bases each). From germline, CDR1 is SGHRS and CDR2 YFSETQ. The CDR3 is 16 amino acids. Trimming removed 0 bases from V and 2 bases from J, with 13 bases in between. CDR3 amino acids: CASSLEGTGYTDTQYF. The CDR3 nucleotides read TGCGCCAGCAGCTTGGAAGGGACCGGGTACACAGATACGCAGTATTTT.